Below are 11 T cell receptor beta chains sequenced from a single sample in a study of CD8 T cells in ankylosing spondylitis. The antigens of these receptors remain unknown. Findings of the study overall: What appeared characteristic of ankylosing spondylitis blood was a TCR beta motif of several highly homologous variants.

Using its own MiXCR run on the 5' RACE reads, TCRdb lists one record per CDR3 protein. The sample carries 800,000 to 900,000 distinct CDR3 sequences, approximately 10% recorded once. Sequenced sample: blood, either unsorted or a sorted T cell fraction (not recorded which). These receptors came from a male donor with ankylosing spondylitis.

This clonotype was seen a few times. The CDR3 bases are TGCAGTGCTAGATTAGTCAGAGGGGGTTTAGGGGATGAGCAGTTCTTC. This codes for CSARLVRGGLGDEQFF. The chain joins TRBV20-1 to TRBJ2-1; a weak D match, TRBD1 (6 bases). This CDR3 has 16 amino acids. The germline V gene has CDR1 DFQATT and CDR2 SNEGSKA (reference sequence). Trimming left V 2 bases short and J 8 bases short, with 22 bases between.

This clonotype was counted many times. V gene TRBV27 combines with J gene TRBJ2-7; weak D call: TRBD2 (5 bases). The germline V gene has CDR1 MNHEY and CDR2 SMNVEV (reference sequence). CDR3 length: 14 residues. Trimming left V 3 bases short and J 6 bases short, with 15 bases between. CDR3 protein: CASSFTRMGVEQYF. DNA of the CDR3: TGTGCCAGCAGTTTTACTAGAATGGGTGTCGAGCAGTACTTC.

This rearrangement joins TRBV11-2 to TRBJ1-1; perhaps TRBD1 as D (6 bases). V was shortened by 5 bases and J by 3 bases, with 13 bases between the two germline ends. This CDR3 contains 14 residues. CDR1 is SGHAT, CDR2 FQNNGV, per germline. CDR3 in amino acids: CASSPNRQDTEAFF. Here the CDR3 DNA reads TGTGCCAGCAGCCCAAACAGACAGGACACTGAAGCTTTCTTT.

This clonotype was counted between two and nine times. V gene TRBV5-1 combines with J gene TRBJ2-1; TRBD1 matches at 8 bases. The germline V gene encodes CDR1 SGHRS and CDR2 YFSETQ. With 4 bases clipped from V and 4 bases from J, the junction kept 7 bases outside the gene matches. The CDR3 has 15 residues. The CDR3 DNA reads TGCGCCAGCAGCCTCGGACAGGGCGAGTACAATGAGCAGTTCTTC. Translated, it gives CASSLGQGEYNEQFF.

The table lists this clonotype with a few counts. This chain links TRBV12-3 or TRBV12-4 with TRBJ1-3; unclear D gene. Deletions cut 3 bases from V and 0 bases from J, with 6 bases between. The CDR3 has 14 amino acids. The CDR3 DNA is TGTGCCAGCAGTTTCATGGACTCTGGAAACACCATATATTTT. Its translation is CASSFMDSGNTIYF.

This clonotype appeared many times. The CDR3 region is CATTALNTEAFF. Written as DNA, the CDR3 is TGTGCCACCACCGCCCTGAACACTGAAGCTTTCTTT. J is TRBJ1-1 and V is TRBV28; D remains ambiguous. V gave up 10 bases and J gave up 0 bases, with 9 bases separating them. This CDR3 has 12 amino acids. CDR1 and CDR2 (germline): MDHEN, SYDVKM.

This chain joins TRBV24-1 and TRBJ2-5, with 8 bases matching TRBD1. The CDR3 extends over 16 amino acids. V shed 3 bases and J 5 bases; nucleotides not matched to a gene: 10. The germline CDR1 and CDR2 sequences are KGHDR and SFDVKD. The chain's CDR3 is CATSDGGTGRSETQYF. The CDR3 DNA sequence: TGTGCCACCAGTGATGGAGGGACAGGTCGCTCGGAGACCCAGTACTTC.

This clonotype appeared many times. The CDR3 loop is CASSLDRETQYF. DNA of the CDR3: TGTGCCAGCAGCTTAGACCGGGAGACCCAGTACTTC. This sequence joins TRBV7-2 and TRBJ2-5; D ambiguous. CDR3 length equals 12 residues. CDR1 and CDR2 (germline): SGHTA, FQGNSA. V lost 1 base and J lost 5, with 5 bases in between.

This clonotype has just one count. At one of its ends the junction is not consistent with the germline gene, which may arise from a read error. The chain recombines TRBV20-1 with TRBJ1-3; TRBD1 might be the D (5 bases). CDR1 and CDR2 (germline): DFQATT, SNEGSKA (reference sequence). This CDR3 region has 16 residues. The CDR3 DNA follows: TGCTGTGCTAGAGATTGGAAAAGGGGAAATGGAAACACCATATATTTT. Its protein product is CCARDWKRGNGNTIYF.

The V and J genes are TRBV4-2 and TRBJ1-2; D gene ambiguous. Germline V gene sequence: CDR1 LGHNA, CDR2 YNFKEQ. The CDR3 has 15 residues. Trimming shortened V by 0 bases and J by 9 bases, and 17 bases separated the two germline ends. CDR3 in DNA: TGTGCCAGCAGCCAAGATTTTATATCAGTAGGGAGCTACACCTTC. Its protein is CASSQDFISVGSYTF.

This clonotype was counted between two and nine times. The chain joins TRBV5-1 to TRBJ2-5, with D maybe TRBD1 (5 bases). Germline V gives CDR1 SGHRS, CDR2 YFSETQ. The V gene lost 4 bases and the J gene lost 5 bases, with 9 bases spanning the gap. CDR3 length: 12 amino acids. CDR3 residues: CASSGAMETQYF. The CDR3 DNA sequence: TGCGCCAGCAGCGGGGCAATGGAGACCCAGTACTTC.